This record covers a single T cell receptor beta chain. Its antigen is not identified. This may stem from a read error, because a much larger clone lies one nucleotide away. TCRdb redid the calling of the PCR reads with MiXCR, one entry per CDR3 protein. Of around 82,000 distinct CDR3 sequences listed, around 20% are singletons. This sample stems from a study of molecular identifiers for immune sequencing clone quantification. Study observations and caveats: Highly expanded clone sizes could be underestimated through barcode sharing by identical TCR molecules. Spiked-in Jurkat TCR RNA corresponding to one cell was reported as detectable against 750,000 to 1,000,000 naive cells.

The CDR3 sequence is 12 residues long. Germline loops: CDR1 SGHDT, CDR2 YYEEEE. The genes are TRBV5-6 and TRBJ1-4; TRBD1 might be the D (5 bases). The specimen was naive CD8+ T cells from blood, with Jurkat cell RNA spiked in. This sample's subset: FACS-sorted CD8+CD4-CCR7+CD45RA+ naive T cells. The sequence was collected from a human donor in good health. Some libraries in this study had Jurkat cell RNA spiked in. The CDR3 nucleotides read TGTGCCAGCGGCTTGGTCGGCAGGGAACTGTTTTTT. It codes for CASGLVGRELFF.